Shown below are 10 T cell receptor beta chains from a single sample sequenced in a study of T cell repertoires in cytomegalovirus infection. MiXCR, applied by TCRdb to the reads, yields one record per CDR3 protein. Here the sample spans 640,000 or so distinct CDR3 sequences, 30% to 35% being singletons. For these TCRs, the target antigens are not known. The sequences come from cultured PBMCs, collected from culture after CMV antigen stimulation. The source of these receptors is a human donor in good health (CMV status not recorded). Some clones in this sample may be carry-over from other donors' samples.

The V call is TRBV6-5, the J call TRBJ2-7; a possible D gene is TRBD1 (6 bases). The CDR3 runs 14 residues. The ends were cut back, 1 base at V and 5 bases at J, with 12 bases in the middle. Per the germline V gene, CDR1 is MNHEY and CDR2 is SVGAGI. CDR3 coding DNA: TGTGCCAGCAGTTACTATATACAGGGTAACGAGCAGTACTTC. Its protein product is CASSYYIQGNEQYF.

In its sample, this clonotype was seen a few times. This chain uses TRBV12-5 with TRBJ2-5, with no clear D. Germline assignment: CDR1 LGHNT and CDR2 FRNRAP. The CDR3 runs to 13 residues. V dropped 5 bases and J dropped 4 bases, with 11 bases sitting between them. The CDR3: CASGLAIRETQYF. The CDR3 region has the DNA TGTGCTAGTGGTCTCGCAATCCGAGAGACCCAGTACTTC.

This clonotype occurred many times. J is TRBJ2-6 and V is TRBV7-8; D is undetermined. This CDR3 comprises 17 residues. V was cut by 1 base and J by 0 bases, with 10 bases left in between. Per germline, CDR1 SGHVS and CDR2 FQNEAQ. In DNA form, the CDR3 reads TGTGCCAGCAGCTTAGAAGGGATTAGCTCTGGGGCCAACGTCCTGACTTTC. Its protein product is CASSLEGISSGANVLTF.

The chain employs TRBV6-1 and TRBJ1-4; D gene unclear. V dropped 4 bases and J dropped 3 bases, with 9 bases sitting between them. Germline lookup yields CDR1 MNHNS and CDR2 SASEGT. The CDR3 has 14 residues. The CDR3 sequence: CASSGKRANEKLFF. The CDR3 DNA sequence: TGTGCCAGCAGTGGGAAGCGCGCTAATGAAAAACTGTTTTTT.

This sequence joins TRBV20-1 and TRBJ1-2; D remains ambiguous. Trimming shortened V by 1 base and J by 1 base, and 10 bases separated the two germline ends. The CDR3 loop spans 14 amino acids. Germline V gene sequence: CDR1 DFQATT, CDR2 SNEGSKA (reference sequence). This CDR3 is CSARAAGINYGYTF. Here the CDR3 DNA reads TGCAGTGCTAGAGCAGCAGGAATTAACTATGGCTACACCTTC.

This clonotype showed up just once. The chain combines TRBV7-4 with TRBJ1-1; no definite D call. Germline CDR1 reads SGHVT; CDR2 reads SQSDAQ. Between the trimmed V and J ends, which lost 0 bases and 8 bases, there was a span of 7 bases. The CDR3 is 12 amino acids. The DNA for the CDR3 is TGTGCCAGCAGCTTAGCGAAGGGAGAAGCTTTCTTT. Protein product: CASSLAKGEAFF.

V usage is TRBV28 and J usage is TRBJ2-1; tentative D call: TRBD1 (5 bases). Between the trimmed V and J ends, which lost 6 bases and 1 base, there was a span of 10 bases. The length of the CDR3 is 14 residues. CDR1 and CDR2 (germline): MDHEN, SYDVKM. The CDR3 sequence is CASRGTGSYNEQFF. The DNA of the CDR3 is TGTGCCAGCAGGGGAACAGGTTCCTACAATGAGCAGTTCTTC.

In its sample, this clonotype was seen a few times. The chain links TRBV14 to TRBJ1-4; D unresolved. The V end was cut by 5 bases, the J end by 7 bases, with 14 bases between. This CDR3 region has 14 residues. Looked up from germline, CDR1 is SGHDN and CDR2 is FVKESK. CDR3 sequence reads: CASSGRSAGEKLFF. The CDR3 DNA follows: TGTGCCAGCAGCGGGAGATCTGCGGGTGAAAAACTGTTTTTT.

This clonotype was seen at least ten times. The V gene is TRBV27, the J gene TRBJ1-1; D call uncertain. V lost 6 bases and J 0 bases, leaving 11 bases between the germline ends. This CDR3 is 14 amino acids long. Germline CDR1 reads MNHEY; CDR2 reads SMNVEV (reference sequence). CDR3 sequence reads: CASSLSRLNTEAFF. The DNA for the CDR3 is TGTGCCAGCAGCTTAAGCCGGCTGAACACTGAAGCTTTCTTT.

About this clonotype: This may be a read error: a much more frequent sequence differs by one nucleotide. This chain connects TRBV7-2 to TRBJ2-7; 8 nucleotides match TRBD2. The CDR3 spans 15 residues. V was pared by 5 bases and J by 6 bases, with 12 bases of the junction left unmatched. Germline lookup yields CDR1 SGHTA and CDR2 FQGNSA. CDR3 loop: CASSPLREGQLEQYF. The DNA for the CDR3 is TGTGCCAGCAGCCCCTTACGGGAGGGCCAGCTCGAGCAGTACTTC.